This TCR beta chain was found in a study of technical replicates of blood from four donors. The CDR3 runs 14 residues. Deletions cut 4 bases from V and 1 base from J, with 10 bases between. Germline V gene sequence: CDR1 SSHAT, CDR2 FNYEAQ (reference sequence). The repertoire was sequenced with immunoSEQ multiplex PCR; TCRdb's copy has only in-frame clones and lacks some. The sample has approximately 12,000 clones; about four fifths are singletons. This TCR was recovered from a human donor in good health. The sample consisted of PBMCs. The J gene is TRBJ2-5, the V gene TRBV7-7; D possibly corresponds to TRBD2 (6 bases). This CDR3 reads CASSSGTVQETQYF. In nucleotides, the CDR3 is TGTGCCAGCAGCTCCGGGACTGTCCAAGAGACCCAGTACTTC.